This paragraph reports one TCR beta chain. Its antigen remains unknown. The template switching step added UMIs that contained a 6-nucleotide sample barcode. From the 5' RACE reads, TCRdb lists one entry per CDR3 protein and no DNA. This table lists 350,000 to 500,000 distinct CDR3 sequences. The data belong to a study of monozygotic twins with inflammatory bowel disease. Study observations and caveats: Lower TCRbeta diversity (inverse Simpson) was seen in IBD patients than in healthy co-twins. What may have added variability to patient repertoires is that immunosuppressive treatments differed. Twins with IBD had fewer clonotypes in common with others than healthy twins, particularly during disease activity.

The CDR3 runs to 17 residues. The chain carries TRBV12-3 or TRBV12-4 and TRBJ2-2; the TCRdb call, TRBD1, lacks DNA for checking. The clonotype originates from a human donor with ulcerative colitis or Crohn's disease, or a healthy co-twin of an affected twin (not recorded which). The sequenced sample consisted of blood. CDR3 residues: CASSPYVGAQGIGELFF.